This is a list of T cell receptor beta chains from one sample in a study of beta chain features in type 1 diabetes. The protocol was immunoSEQ multiplex PCR, while the TCRdb copy is restricted to in-frame clones and leaves out a portion. This sample has 430,000 or so clones; about an eighth occur once, and the top ten carry approximately 0.05%. The sample taken for sequencing was naive CD4+ T cells from blood. The receptors come from a woman aged 18 to 35 in good health. The CDR3 runs from the conserved cysteine through the conserved F or W. D genes are given only for firm matches.

CDR3 protein: CASSLAVLAGGDNEQFF
V gene: TRBV7-9
J gene: TRBJ2-1
D gene: TRBD2

CDR3 protein: CASSHHMKGTEQYF
V gene: TRBV14
J gene: TRBJ2-7
D gene: .

CDR3 protein: CASSLGKGRSTEAFF
V gene: TRBV13
J gene: TRBJ1-1
D gene: .

CDR3 protein: CASSESGTNYGYTF
V gene: TRBV25-1
J gene: TRBJ1-2
D gene: .

CDR3 protein: CAWSVNGVRGRNTGELFF
V gene: TRBV30
J gene: TRBJ2-2
D gene: TRBD1

CDR3 protein: CASSLGRLAVQFF
V gene: TRBV7-2
J gene: TRBJ2-1
D gene: TRBD2

CDR3 protein: CASRATGTVQETQYF
V gene: TRBV5-1
J gene: TRBJ2-5
D gene: TRBD1

CDR3 protein: CASSDLDGYEQYF
V gene: TRBV25-1
J gene: TRBJ2-7
D gene: .

CDR3 protein: CASSWGTSGDEQFF
V gene: TRBV7-9
J gene: TRBJ2-1
D gene: TRBD2

CDR3 protein: CASISGTSSYNEQFF
V gene: TRBV5-1
J gene: TRBJ2-1
D gene: TRBD2

CDR3 protein: CATAHRGRHNEQFF
V gene: TRBV6-6
J gene: TRBJ2-1
D gene: TRBD1

CDR3 protein: CASSELGRATQYF
V gene: TRBV25-1
J gene: TRBJ2-3
D gene: TRBD2

CDR3 protein: CASRPPGTLNTEAFF
V gene: TRBV7-9
J gene: TRBJ1-1
D gene: .

CDR3 protein: CATSRVTGALQDTQYF
V gene: TRBV15
J gene: TRBJ2-3
D gene: .

CDR3 protein: CASSSSTDTQYF
V gene: TRBV6-6
J gene: TRBJ2-3
D gene: .

CDR3 protein: CASSVQGNQPQHF
V gene: TRBV9
J gene: TRBJ1-5
D gene: .

CDR3 protein: CATSIAETQYF
V gene: TRBV15
J gene: TRBJ2-5
D gene: .

CDR3 protein: CASSDLGILMNTEAFF
V gene: TRBV2
J gene: TRBJ1-1
D gene: .

CDR3 protein: CASSLGVTAGPGNTIYF
V gene: TRBV7-9
J gene: TRBJ1-3
D gene: .

CDR3 protein: CAWSGDRASATGKAFF
V gene: TRBV30
J gene: TRBJ1-1
D gene: TRBD1

CDR3 protein: CASSPWIPANTGELFF
V gene: TRBV5-1
J gene: TRBJ2-2
D gene: .

CDR3 protein: CASRYGRTWGEQFF
V gene: TRBV7-9
J gene: TRBJ2-1
D gene: .

CDR3 protein: CASSLAKETQYF
V gene: TRBV28
J gene: TRBJ2-5
D gene: .

CDR3 protein: CASSARPGSGANVLTF
V gene: TRBV7-6
J gene: TRBJ2-6
D gene: .

CDR3 protein: CASSLSGSSYEQYF
V gene: TRBV5-1
J gene: TRBJ2-7
D gene: .

CDR3 protein: CASSESGTGGDTQYF
V gene: TRBV25-1
J gene: TRBJ2-3
D gene: TRBD1

CDR3 protein: CSVTTSGRRETQYF
V gene: TRBV29-1
J gene: TRBJ2-5
D gene: TRBD2

CDR3 protein: CASSSVGIAGDTQYF
V gene: TRBV27
J gene: TRBJ2-3
D gene: .

CDR3 protein: CAWSVWSNPTEAFF
V gene: TRBV30
J gene: TRBJ1-1
D gene: .

CDR3 protein: CASGGQVTDTQYF
V gene: TRBV11-2
J gene: TRBJ2-3
D gene: TRBD1

CDR3 protein: CAISDQSNEQFF
V gene: TRBV10-3
J gene: TRBJ2-1
D gene: .

CDR3 protein: CASTLDRGGDTEAFF
V gene: TRBV4-2
J gene: TRBJ1-1
D gene: TRBD1

CDR3 protein: CASSLGRQGEETQYF
V gene: TRBV7-9
J gene: TRBJ2-5
D gene: TRBD1

CDR3 protein: CASSQPSGQSPYNEQFF
V gene: TRBV14
J gene: TRBJ2-1
D gene: .

CDR3 protein: CASSVGLAALWQYF
V gene: TRBV9
J gene: TRBJ2-7
D gene: TRBD2

CDR3 protein: CASSRPDHGETQYF
V gene: TRBV5-1
J gene: TRBJ2-5
D gene: .

CDR3 protein: CASRRTVTYEQYF
V gene: TRBV5-1
J gene: TRBJ2-7
D gene: .

CDR3 protein: CASSRFPTSPYEQYF
V gene: TRBV11-2
J gene: TRBJ2-7
D gene: .

CDR3 protein: CASRDRGETQYF
V gene: TRBV27
J gene: TRBJ2-5
D gene: TRBD1

CDR3 protein: CATSREGSGELFF
V gene: TRBV15
J gene: TRBJ2-2
D gene: .